Listed here are 24 T cell receptor beta chains from one sample, sequenced in a study of OX40 agonist ivuxolimab in advanced cancers. Sequenced by immunoSEQ multiplex PCR; TCRdb stores in-frame clones only, minus some. The table records about 110,000 clones, under 95% of them present only once. The sample was CD4+ or CD8+ T cells sorted from blood, taken in a trial of the OX40 agonist ivuxolimab. The receptors come from an adult with an advanced solid tumor such as melanoma, head and neck, liver or kidney cancer.

The genes are TRBV6-5 and TRBJ2-7, with D maybe TRBD2 (6 bases). Trimming left V 8 bases short and J 8 bases short, with 19 bases between. The CDR3 sequence is 13 residues long. In germline, CDR1 is MNHEY, CDR2 SVGAGI. The CDR3 region has the DNA TGTGCCAGCTTACCGGGTAGTGGGGGGAAGCAGTACTTC. Amino acids: CASLPGSGGKQYF.

J is TRBJ1-2 and V is TRBV2, with 8 bases aligning to TRBD1. Unmatched junction bases numbered 12, after V lost 6 bases and J lost 0 bases. This CDR3 contains 17 residues. The germline gives CDR1 SNHLY, CDR2 FYNNEI. For the CDR3, the DNA is TGTGCCAGCAGAGCGGACAGGGTCGCCAGGCCTAACTATGGCTACACCTTC. Protein sequence: CASRADRVARPNYGYTF. The entire variable domain, with the rest obtained from reference TRBV2 and TRBJ1-2, is as follows: EPEVTQTPSHQVTQMGQEVILRCVPISNHLYFYWYRQILGQKVEFLVSFYNNEISEKSEIFDDQFSVERPDGSNFTLKIRSTKLEDSAMYFCASRADRVARPNYGYTFGSGTRLTVV.

The rearrangement joins TRBV5-1 to TRBJ1-1; D gene unclear. Germline V gene data show CDR1 as SGHRS and CDR2 as YFSETQ. The CDR3 totals 15 residues. The V and J ends lost 1 base and 0 bases respectively, with 10 bases between them. In nucleotides, the CDR3 is TGCGCCAGCAGCTTGATGGGAGGGCTGAACACTGAAGCTTTCTTT. Translated, it gives CASSLMGGLNTEAFF. Filled out from reference TRBV5-1 and TRBJ1-1, the complete variable domain reads KAGVTQTPRYLIKTRGQQVTLSCSPISGHRSVSWYQQTPGQGLQFLFEYFSETQRNKGNFPGRFSGRQFSNSRSEMNVSTLELGDSALYLCASSLMGGLNTEAFFGQGTRLTVV.

CDR3 bases: TGTGCCACCGACGGCCGTAACTATGGCTACACCTTC. It is translated as CATDGRNYGYTF. This chain joins TRBV6-5 and TRBJ1-2; D is uncertain. The germline CDR1 and CDR2 sequences are MNHEY and SVGAGI. Trimming pared 10 bases from V and 1 base from J, leaving 10 bases between. The CDR3 length is 12 residues.

The CDR3 loop is CAVRGNTEAFF. The DNA for the CDR3 is TGTGCCGTGCGGGGGAACACTGAAGCTTTCTTT. This chain uses TRBV19 with TRBJ1-1, with D unclear. Germline CDR1 and CDR2: LNHDA and SQIVND (reference sequence). CDR3 length: 11 amino acids. Trimming removed 11 bases from V and 1 base from J, with 8 bases in between.

V and J are TRBV18 and TRBJ1-3, with unresolved D. The germline V gene has CDR1 KGHSH and CDR2 LQKENI. The V end lost 2 bases, the J end lost 4 bases, and 6 bases lay between the germline ends. The CDR3 contains 13 residues. CDR3 amino acids: CASSPTEGNTIYF. The CDR3 region has the DNA TGTGCCAGCTCACCAACGGAGGGAAACACCATATATTTT. Full variable domain (rest looked up from reference TRBV18 and TRBJ1-3): NAGVMQNPRHLVRRRGQEARLRCSPMKGHSHVYWYRQLPEEGLKFMVYLQKENIIDESGMPKERFSAEFPKEGPSILRIQQVVRGDSAAYFCASSPTEGNTIYFGEGSWLTVV.

The rearrangement joins TRBV30 to TRBJ1-3; tentative D call: TRBD1 (6 bases). The CDR3 consists of 17 residues. V lost 2 bases, J lost 0 bases, and 17 bases lay in between. Germline CDR1 GTSNPN, CDR2 SVGIG (reference sequence). The chain's CDR3 is CAWSLKLGTRSGNTIYF. The CDR3 DNA reads TGTGCCTGGAGTCTAAAACTCGGGACACGCTCTGGAAACACCATATATTTT.

The V gene is TRBV5-6, the J gene TRBJ2-1; 8 bases are a match to TRBD2. Germline V lookup: CDR1 SGHDT, CDR2 YYEEEE. V was pared by 4 bases and J by 7 bases, with 16 bases of the junction left unmatched. This CDR3 has 17 amino acids. CDR3 in amino acids: CASSTARASGGRNEQFF. The CDR3 nucleotides read TGTGCCAGCAGCACCGCTCGGGCGAGCGGGGGAAGAAATGAGCAGTTCTTC.

V usage is TRBV6-1 and J usage is TRBJ1-1; 8 positions agree with TRBD1. This CDR3 region has 12 residues. CDR1 MNHNS and CDR2 SASEGT come from the germline V gene. Losses at the gene ends were 8 bases for V and 5 bases for J; bases not matched to a gene: 4. The CDR3 nucleotides are TGTGCCAGCGACAGGGGTAAAACTGAAGCTTTCTTT. Translated: CASDRGKTEAFF.

This chain links TRBV27 with TRBJ2-7, with a possible D match to TRBD1 (6 bases). V was shortened by 6 bases and J by 0 bases, with 12 bases between the two germline ends. Germline CDR1 reads MNHEY; CDR2 reads SMNVEV (reference sequence). This CDR3 spans 14 amino acids. CDR3 DNA sequence: TGTGCCAGCAGGAGTCGACAGGACTCCTACGAGCAGTACTTC. It is translated as CASRSRQDSYEQYF.

The J gene is TRBJ2-3, the V gene TRBV2, with D perhaps TRBD2 (6 bases). V was trimmed by 8 bases and J by 0 bases, leaving 12 bases between them. Germline CDR1 and CDR2: SNHLY and FYNNEI. The CDR3 is 14 residues long. CDR3: CASPGGTSTDTQYF. CDR3 coding DNA: TGTGCCAGCCCTGGGGGGACTAGCACAGATACGCAGTATTTT.

This clone was observed a handful of times. This rearrangement joins TRBV7-3 to TRBJ2-3; 10 bases align to TRBD2. With V trimmed by 4 bases and J by 6 bases, 4 bases remained unmatched. The germline V gene encodes CDR1 SGHTA and CDR2 FQGTGA. CDR3 length equals 14 residues. The CDR3 region has the DNA TGTGCCAGCAGCTCCGGACTAGCGGTGGATACGCAGTATTTT. Residues: CASSSGLAVDTQYF.

The chain joins TRBV30 to TRBJ1-2; D unclear. The CDR3 contains 12 residues. The germline V gene has CDR1 GTSNPN and CDR2 SVGIG (reference sequence). V shed 5 bases and J shed 5 bases, with 12 bases lying between them. The CDR3 DNA sequence: TGTGCCTGGGCCCCAGACACGTATGGCTACACCTTC. This translates into CAWAPDTYGYTF. Supplemented by reference TRBV30 and TRBJ1-2, the full variable domain reads SQTIHQWPATLVQPVGSPLSLECTVEGTSNPNLYWYRQAAGRGLQLLFYSVGIGQISSEVPQNLSASRPQDRQFILSSKKLLLSDSGFYLCAWAPDTYGYTFGSGTRLTVV.

DNA for the CDR3: TGTGCCAGCAGTGACGGGGGGGCAGGAGAAAAACTGTTTTTT. This gives the protein CASSDGGAGEKLFF. This chain links TRBV25-1 with TRBJ1-4; a weak D match, TRBD1 (6 bases). Trimming took off 3 bases at V and 8 bases at J, with 13 bases between the two ends. Germline lookup yields CDR1 MGHDK and CDR2 SYGVNS. The CDR3 is made up of 14 amino acids.

The chain uses TRBV5-1 and TRBJ2-5; 12 bases map to TRBD2. The CDR3 is made up of 15 amino acids. Germline CDR1 reads SGHRS; CDR2 reads YFSETQ. The V gene end was trimmed by 7 bases and the J gene end by 5 bases; junction bases not matched to a gene: 9. The CDR3 sequence: CASGTLAGGMETQYF. For the CDR3, the DNA is TGCGCCAGCGGAACACTAGCGGGGGGAATGGAGACCCAGTACTTC. The whole variable domain, remainder taken from reference TRBV5-1 and TRBJ2-5, is KAGVTQTPRYLIKTRGQQVTLSCSPISGHRSVSWYQQTPGQGLQFLFEYFSETQRNKGNFPGRFSGRQFSNSRSEMNVSTLELGDSALYLCASGTLAGGMETQYFGPGTRLLVL.

Regarding this clone: The same CDR3 arises from other DNA sequences in this sample as well. V usage is TRBV18 and J usage is TRBJ1-4, with D maybe TRBD1 (6 bases). Per germline, CDR1 KGHSH and CDR2 LQKENI. The length of the CDR3 is 14 residues. V was shortened by 6 bases and J by 2 bases, with 10 bases between the two germline ends. The CDR3, as DNA: TGTGCCAGCTCTCCGGGGGCGACTAATGAAAAACTGTTTTTT. As protein: CASSPGATNEKLFF.

The V and J genes are TRBV5-1 and TRBJ2-2; 7 bases align to TRBD2. In germline, CDR1 is SGHRS, CDR2 YFSETQ. The ends lost 0 bases at V and 2 bases at J; junction bases unmatched: 4. The length of the CDR3 is 16 residues. The CDR3 sequence: CASSLDPSGNTGELFF. In DNA form, the CDR3 reads TGCGCCAGCAGCTTGGATCCTAGCGGAAACACCGGGGAGCTGTTTTTT.

The chain uses TRBV5-1 and TRBJ1-2, with D hard to call. The CDR3 runs to 13 residues. Trimming cost V 5 bases and J 4 bases, with 12 bases left between them. Germline V lookup: CDR1 SGHRS, CDR2 YFSETQ. The CDR3 here is CASRSLGLYGYTF. In DNA, the CDR3 is TGCGCCAGCAGGTCTCTAGGGCTCTATGGCTACACCTTC.

The chain joins TRBV5-1 to TRBJ2-1, with no clear D. Trimming removed 2 bases at V and 5 bases at J, with 2 bases between. In germline, CDR1 is SGHRS, CDR2 YFSETQ. This CDR3 spans 11 amino acids. The CDR3 region has the DNA TGCGCCAGCAGCTTACACAATGAGCAGTTCTTC. Translating gives CASSLHNEQFF.

The V and J genes are TRBV5-1 and TRBJ2-1; 13 bases match TRBD2. Per germline, CDR1 SGHRS and CDR2 YFSETQ. V shed 3 bases and J 0 bases; nucleotides not matched to a gene: 9. This CDR3 has 19 residues. CDR3 loop: CASSSGLAGALSSYNEQFF. CDR3 bases: TGCGCCAGCAGCTCCGGACTAGCGGGAGCCCTAAGCTCCTACAATGAGCAGTTCTTC.

The rearrangement uses TRBV7-6 and TRBJ2-6; D might be TRBD1 (5 bases). Germline V lookup: CDR1 SGHVS, CDR2 FNYEAQ. V lost 0 bases and J 2 bases, leaving 8 bases between the germline ends. The CDR3 runs 16 residues. The CDR3 here is CASSLAPGTGANVLTF. CDR3 sequence (DNA): TGTGCCAGCAGCTTAGCCCCAGGGACTGGGGCCAACGTCCTGACTTTC.

CDR3: CASSPPDRGDNQPQHF. The DNA for the CDR3 is TGTGCCAGCAGTCCCCCGGACAGGGGAGACAATCAGCCCCAGCATTTT. The genes are TRBV6-6 and TRBJ1-5, with 9 bases that match TRBD1. V lost 5 bases and J lost 3; bases outside the gene matches: 8. Germline lookup yields CDR1 MNHNY and CDR2 SVGAGI (reference sequence). The CDR3 extends over 16 amino acids.

The chain combines TRBV4-1 with TRBJ1-4; weak D call: TRBD1 (6 bases). Germline CDR1 reads MGHRA; CDR2 reads YSYEKL. There are 16 residues in the CDR3. V lost 1 base, J lost 5 bases, and 14 bases lay in between. The CDR3 DNA is TGCGCCAGCAGCCAAGCCCAGAACGGGGGCAATGAAAAACTGTTTTTT. It yields the protein CASSQAQNGGNEKLFF.

The rearrangement uses TRBV6-1 and TRBJ2-3, with D possibly being TRBD2 (5 bases). Between the trimmed V and J ends, which lost 4 bases and 0 bases, there was a span of 8 bases. There are 14 residues in the CDR3. Germline CDR1 is MNHNS and CDR2 is SASEGT. The CDR3 nucleotides read TGTGCCAGCAGTGGGACTTACAGCACAGATACGCAGTATTTT. Encoded protein: CASSGTYSTDTQYF.